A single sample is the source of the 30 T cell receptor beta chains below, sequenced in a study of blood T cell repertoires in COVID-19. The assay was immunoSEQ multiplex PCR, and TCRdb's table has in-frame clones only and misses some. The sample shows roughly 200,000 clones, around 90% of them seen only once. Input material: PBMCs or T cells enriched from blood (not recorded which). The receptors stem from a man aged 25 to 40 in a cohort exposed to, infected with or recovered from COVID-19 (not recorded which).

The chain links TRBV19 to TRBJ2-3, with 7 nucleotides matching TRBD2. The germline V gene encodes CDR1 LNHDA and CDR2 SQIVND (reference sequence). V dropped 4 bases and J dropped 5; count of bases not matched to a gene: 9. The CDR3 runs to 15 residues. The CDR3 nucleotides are TGTGCCAGTAGTAGCCGGGAGGCTGGGTTAGATACGCAGTATTTT. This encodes CASSSREAGLDTQYF.

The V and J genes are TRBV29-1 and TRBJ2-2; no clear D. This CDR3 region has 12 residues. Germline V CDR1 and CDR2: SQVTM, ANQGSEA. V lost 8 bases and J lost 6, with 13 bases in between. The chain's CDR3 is CSSPMAAGELFF. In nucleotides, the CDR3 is TGCAGCTCGCCAATGGCGGCCGGGGAGCTGTTTTTT.

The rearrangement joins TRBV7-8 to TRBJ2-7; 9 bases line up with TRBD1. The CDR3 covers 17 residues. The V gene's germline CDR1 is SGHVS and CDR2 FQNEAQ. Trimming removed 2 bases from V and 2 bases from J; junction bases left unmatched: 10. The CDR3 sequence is CASSLNTGTGLTYEQYF. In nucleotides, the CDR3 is TGTGCCAGCAGCTTAAACACCGGGACAGGGCTAACCTACGAGCAGTACTTC.

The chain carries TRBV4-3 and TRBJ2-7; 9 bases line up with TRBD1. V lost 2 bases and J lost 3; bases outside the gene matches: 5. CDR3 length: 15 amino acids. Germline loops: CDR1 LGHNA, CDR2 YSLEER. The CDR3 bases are TGCGCCAGCAGCCAATTGACAGGGGGGGACTACGAGCAGTACTTC. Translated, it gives CASSQLTGGDYEQYF.

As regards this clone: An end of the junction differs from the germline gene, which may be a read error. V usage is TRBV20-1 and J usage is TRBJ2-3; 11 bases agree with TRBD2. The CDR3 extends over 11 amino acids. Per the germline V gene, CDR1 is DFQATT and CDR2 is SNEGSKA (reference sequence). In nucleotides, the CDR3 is TGCAGTGCTAGAGCGGGGACTAGCGGTGGGTTT. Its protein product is CSARAGTSGGF.

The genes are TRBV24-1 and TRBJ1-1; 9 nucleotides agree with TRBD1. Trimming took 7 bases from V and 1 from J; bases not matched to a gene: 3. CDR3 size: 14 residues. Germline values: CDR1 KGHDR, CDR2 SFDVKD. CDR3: CATRQGARNTEAFF. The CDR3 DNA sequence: TGTGCCACCAGACAGGGGGCGCGGAACACTGAAGCTTTCTTT.

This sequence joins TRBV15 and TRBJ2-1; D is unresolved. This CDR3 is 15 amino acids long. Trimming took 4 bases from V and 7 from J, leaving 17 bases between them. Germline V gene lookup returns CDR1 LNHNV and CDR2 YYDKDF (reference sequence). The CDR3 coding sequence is TGTGCCACCAGCACCCACAGTCCGTCTGGGAATGAGCAGTTCTTC. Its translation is CATSTHSPSGNEQFF.

The CDR3 loop reads CASSFGRGGGMNTEAFF. The CDR3 nucleotides read TGTGCCAGTAGTTTCGGTAGGGGGGGCGGAATGAACACTGAAGCTTTCTTT. The chain couples TRBV19 to TRBJ1-1; the D gene is possibly TRBD1 (6 bases). The CDR3 runs to 17 residues. V dropped 5 bases and J dropped 0 bases, with 19 bases sitting between them. Germline V gives CDR1 LNHDA, CDR2 SQIVND (reference sequence).

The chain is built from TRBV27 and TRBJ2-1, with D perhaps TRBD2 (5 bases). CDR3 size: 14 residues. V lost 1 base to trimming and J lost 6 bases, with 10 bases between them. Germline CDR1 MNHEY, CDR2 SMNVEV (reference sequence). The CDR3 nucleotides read TGTGCCAGCAGTTTATTCCCGACTATCAATGAGCAGTTCTTC. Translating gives CASSLFPTINEQFF.

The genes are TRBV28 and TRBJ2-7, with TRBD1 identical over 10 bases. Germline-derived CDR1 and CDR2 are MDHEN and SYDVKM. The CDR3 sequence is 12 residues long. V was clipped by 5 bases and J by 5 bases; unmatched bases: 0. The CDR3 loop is CASSGTGDEQYF. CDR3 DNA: TGTGCCAGCAGTGGGACAGGGGACGAGCAGTACTTC.

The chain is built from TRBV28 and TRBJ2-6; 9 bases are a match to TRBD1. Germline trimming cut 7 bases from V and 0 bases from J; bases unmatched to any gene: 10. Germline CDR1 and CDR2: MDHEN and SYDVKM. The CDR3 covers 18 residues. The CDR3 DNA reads TGTGCCAGCAAAAAACAGGGGGCTCGGTACTCTGGGGCCAACGTCCTGACTTTC. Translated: CASKKQGARYSGANVLTF.

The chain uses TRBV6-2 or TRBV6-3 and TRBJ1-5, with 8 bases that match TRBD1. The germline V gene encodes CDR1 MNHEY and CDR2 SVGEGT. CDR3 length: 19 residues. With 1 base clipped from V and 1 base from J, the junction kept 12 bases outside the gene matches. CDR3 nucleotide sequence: TGTGCCAGCAGTTACTTACCGTGGCAGGGGGCCTTCAGCAATCAGCCCCAGCATTTT. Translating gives CASSYLPWQGAFSNQPQHF.

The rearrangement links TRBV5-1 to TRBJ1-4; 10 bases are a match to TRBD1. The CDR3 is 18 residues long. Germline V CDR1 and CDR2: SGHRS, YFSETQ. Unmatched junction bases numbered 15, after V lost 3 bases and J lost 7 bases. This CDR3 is CASSSGTGVHTLGEKLFF. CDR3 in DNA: TGCGCCAGCAGCTCGGGGACAGGGGTCCATACCCTAGGTGAAAAACTGTTTTTT.

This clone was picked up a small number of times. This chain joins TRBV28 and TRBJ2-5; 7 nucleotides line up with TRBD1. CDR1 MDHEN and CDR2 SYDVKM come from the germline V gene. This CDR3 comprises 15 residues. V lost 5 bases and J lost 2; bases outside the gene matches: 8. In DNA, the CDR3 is TGTGCCAGCAGTCCGGAACAGGGGAATCAAGAGACCCAGTACTTC. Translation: CASSPEQGNQETQYF. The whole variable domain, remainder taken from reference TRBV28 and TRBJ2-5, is DVKVTQSSRYLVKRTGEKVFLECVQDMDHENMFWYRQDPGLGLRLIYFSYDVKMKEKGDIPEGYSVSREKKERFSLILESASTNQTSMYLCASSPEQGNQETQYFGPGTRLLVL.

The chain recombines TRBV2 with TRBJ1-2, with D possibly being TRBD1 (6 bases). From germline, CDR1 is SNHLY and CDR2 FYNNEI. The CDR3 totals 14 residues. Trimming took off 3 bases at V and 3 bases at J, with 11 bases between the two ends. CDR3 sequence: CASSDRYRDYGYTF. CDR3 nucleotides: TGTGCCAGCAGTGACAGATACAGGGACTATGGCTACACCTTC.

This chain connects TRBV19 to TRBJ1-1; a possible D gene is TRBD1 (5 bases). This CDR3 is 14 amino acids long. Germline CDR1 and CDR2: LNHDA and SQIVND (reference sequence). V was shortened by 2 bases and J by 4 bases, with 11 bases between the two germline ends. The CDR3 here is CASSIQGSGTEAFF. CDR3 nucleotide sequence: TGTGCCAGTAGTATACAGGGATCGGGCACTGAAGCTTTCTTT.

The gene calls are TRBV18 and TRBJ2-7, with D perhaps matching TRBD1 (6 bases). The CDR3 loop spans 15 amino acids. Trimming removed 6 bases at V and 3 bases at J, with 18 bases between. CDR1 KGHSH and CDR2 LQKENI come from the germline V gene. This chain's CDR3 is CASSPSRTVDYEQYF. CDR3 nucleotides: TGTGCCAGCTCGCCCTCCCGGACAGTGGACTACGAGCAGTACTTC.

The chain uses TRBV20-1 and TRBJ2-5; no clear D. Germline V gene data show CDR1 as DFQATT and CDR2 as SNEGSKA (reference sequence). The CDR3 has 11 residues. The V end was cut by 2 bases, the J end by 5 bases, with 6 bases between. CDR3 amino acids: CSARQVETQYF. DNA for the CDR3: TGCAGTGCTAGACAGGTGGAGACCCAGTACTTC.

The CDR3 here is CASSAIYEQYF. The CDR3 nucleotides are TGCGCCAGCAGTGCCATCTACGAGCAGTACTTC. V usage is TRBV10-2 and J usage is TRBJ2-7; D is ambiguous. The CDR3 has 11 residues. Germline CDR1 WSHSY, CDR2 SAAADI. The V end was cut by 4 bases, the J end by 3 bases, with 4 bases between.

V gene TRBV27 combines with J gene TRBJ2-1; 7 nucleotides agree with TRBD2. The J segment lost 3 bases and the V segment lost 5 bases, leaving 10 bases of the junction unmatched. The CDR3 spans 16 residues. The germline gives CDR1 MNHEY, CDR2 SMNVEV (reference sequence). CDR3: CASSPTLAEIYNEQFF. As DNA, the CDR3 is TGTGCCAGCAGTCCCACCCTAGCGGAGATCTACAATGAGCAGTTCTTC.

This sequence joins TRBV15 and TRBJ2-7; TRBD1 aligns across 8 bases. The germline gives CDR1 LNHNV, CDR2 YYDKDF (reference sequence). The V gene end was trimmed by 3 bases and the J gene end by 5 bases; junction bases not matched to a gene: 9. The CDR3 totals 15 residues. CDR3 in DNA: TGTGCCACCAGCAGCCTGGGACAGGCCGGCCACGAGCAGTACTTC. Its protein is CATSSLGQAGHEQYF.

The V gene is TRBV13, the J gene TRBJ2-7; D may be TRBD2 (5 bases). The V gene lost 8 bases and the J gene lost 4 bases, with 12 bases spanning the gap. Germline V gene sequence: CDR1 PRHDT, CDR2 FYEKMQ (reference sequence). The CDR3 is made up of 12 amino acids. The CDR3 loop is CASAEGSYEQYF. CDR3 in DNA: TGTGCCAGCGCCGAGGGAAGTTACGAGCAGTACTTC.

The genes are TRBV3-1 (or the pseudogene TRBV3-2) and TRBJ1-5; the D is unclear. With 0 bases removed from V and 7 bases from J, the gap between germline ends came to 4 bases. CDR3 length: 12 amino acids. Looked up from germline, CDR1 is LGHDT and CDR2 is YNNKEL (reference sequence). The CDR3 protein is CASSQDGQPQHF. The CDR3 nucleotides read TGTGCCAGCAGCCAAGACGGGCAGCCCCAGCATTTT.

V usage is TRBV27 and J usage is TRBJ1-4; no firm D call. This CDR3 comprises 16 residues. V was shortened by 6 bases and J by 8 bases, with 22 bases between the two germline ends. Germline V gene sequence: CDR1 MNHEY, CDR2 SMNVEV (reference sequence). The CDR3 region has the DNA TGTGCCAGCAGCCTTGGTCGAGGTCGGTCAGACGAAAAACTGTTTTTT. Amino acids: CASSLGRGRSDEKLFF. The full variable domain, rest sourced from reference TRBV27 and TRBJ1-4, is EAQVTQNPRYLITVTGKKLTVTCSQNMNHEYMSWYRQDPGLGLRQIYYSMNVEVTDKGDVPEGYKVSRKEKRNFPLILESPSPNQTSLYFCASSLGRGRSDEKLFFGSGTQLSVL.

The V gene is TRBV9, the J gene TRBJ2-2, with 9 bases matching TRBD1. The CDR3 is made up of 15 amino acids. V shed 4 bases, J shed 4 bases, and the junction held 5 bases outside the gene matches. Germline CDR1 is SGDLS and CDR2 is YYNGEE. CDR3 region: CASSPRQGVTGELFF. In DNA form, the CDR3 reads TGTGCCAGCAGCCCCCGACAGGGGGTCACCGGGGAGCTGTTTTTT.

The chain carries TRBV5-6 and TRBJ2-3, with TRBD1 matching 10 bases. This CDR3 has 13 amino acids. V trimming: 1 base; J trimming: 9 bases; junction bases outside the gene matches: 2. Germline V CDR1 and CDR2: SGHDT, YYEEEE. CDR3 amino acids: CASSLRQGATQYF. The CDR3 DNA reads TGTGCCAGCAGCTTGAGACAGGGGGCAACGCAGTATTTT.

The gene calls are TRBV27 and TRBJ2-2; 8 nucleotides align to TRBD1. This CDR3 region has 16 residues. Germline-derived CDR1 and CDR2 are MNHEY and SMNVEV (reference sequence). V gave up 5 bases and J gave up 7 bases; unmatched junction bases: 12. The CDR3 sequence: CASSPTGQGLVGELFF. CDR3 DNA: TGTGCCAGCAGTCCGACCGGACAGGGATTGGTCGGGGAGCTGTTTTTT.

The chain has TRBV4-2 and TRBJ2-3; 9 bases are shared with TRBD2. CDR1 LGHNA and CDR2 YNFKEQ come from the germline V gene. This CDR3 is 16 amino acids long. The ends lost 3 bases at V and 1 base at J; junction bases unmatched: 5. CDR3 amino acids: CASSQFSSGGTDTQYF. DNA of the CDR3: TGTGCCAGCAGCCAGTTTTCTAGCGGGGGCACAGATACGCAGTATTTT.

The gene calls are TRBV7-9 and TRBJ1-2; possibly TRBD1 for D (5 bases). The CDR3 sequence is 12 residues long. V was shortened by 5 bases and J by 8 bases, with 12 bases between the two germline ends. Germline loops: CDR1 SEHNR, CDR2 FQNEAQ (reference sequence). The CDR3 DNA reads TGTGCCAGCAGCCCGGGGGGGGACGGCTACACCTTC. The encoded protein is CASSPGGDGYTF.

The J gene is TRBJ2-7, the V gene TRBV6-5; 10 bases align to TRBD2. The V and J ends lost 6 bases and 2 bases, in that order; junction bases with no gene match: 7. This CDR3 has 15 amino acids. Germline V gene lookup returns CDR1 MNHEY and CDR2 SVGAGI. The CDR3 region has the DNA TGTGCCAGCAGCCGTCGGACTAGCGGCACCTACGAGCAGTACTTC. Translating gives CASSRRTSGTYEQYF.